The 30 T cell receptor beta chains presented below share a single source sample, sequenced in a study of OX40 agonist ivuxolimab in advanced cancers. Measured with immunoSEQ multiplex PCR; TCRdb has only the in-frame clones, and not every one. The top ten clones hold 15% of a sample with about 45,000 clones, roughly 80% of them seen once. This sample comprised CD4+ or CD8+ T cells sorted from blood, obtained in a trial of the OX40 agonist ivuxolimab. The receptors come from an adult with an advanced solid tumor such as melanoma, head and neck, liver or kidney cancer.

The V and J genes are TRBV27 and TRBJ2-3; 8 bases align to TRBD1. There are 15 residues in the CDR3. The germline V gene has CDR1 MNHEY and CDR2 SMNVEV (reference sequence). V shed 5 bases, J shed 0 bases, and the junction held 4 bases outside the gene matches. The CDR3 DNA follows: TGTGCCAGCAGTCTTTGGACAGGGAGCACAGATACGCAGTATTTT. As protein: CASSLWTGSTDTQYF.

As DNA, the CDR3 is TGTGCCAGCAGCAGCGGGAGGTTTCCCTACGAGCAGTACTTC. Residues: CASSSGRFPYEQYF. The chain carries TRBV28 and TRBJ2-7; the match to TRBD2 covers 9 bases. Germline CDR1 and CDR2: MDHEN and SYDVKM. Trimming at V came to 6 bases and at J to 2 bases, leaving 5 bases not matched to a gene. The CDR3 totals 14 residues.

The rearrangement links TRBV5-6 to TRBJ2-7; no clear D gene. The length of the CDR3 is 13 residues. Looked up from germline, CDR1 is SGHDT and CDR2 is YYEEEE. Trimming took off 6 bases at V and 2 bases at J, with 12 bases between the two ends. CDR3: CASNRQTAYEQYF. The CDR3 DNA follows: TGTGCCAGCAACCGACAAACGGCCTACGAGCAGTACTTC.

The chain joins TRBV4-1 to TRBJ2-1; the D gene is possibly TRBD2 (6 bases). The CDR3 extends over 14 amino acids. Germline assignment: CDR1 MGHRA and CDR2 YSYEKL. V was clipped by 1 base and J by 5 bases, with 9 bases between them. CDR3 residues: CASSQVWGDNEQFF. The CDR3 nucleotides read TGCGCCAGCAGCCAAGTTTGGGGGGACAATGAGCAGTTCTTC.

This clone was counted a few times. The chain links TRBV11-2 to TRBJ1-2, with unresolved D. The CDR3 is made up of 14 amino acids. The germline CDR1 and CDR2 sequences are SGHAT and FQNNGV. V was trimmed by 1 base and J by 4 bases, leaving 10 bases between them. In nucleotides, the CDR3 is TGTGCCAGCAGCTTAGCGCTGGCAGCCTATGGCTACACCTTC. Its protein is CASSLALAAYGYTF.

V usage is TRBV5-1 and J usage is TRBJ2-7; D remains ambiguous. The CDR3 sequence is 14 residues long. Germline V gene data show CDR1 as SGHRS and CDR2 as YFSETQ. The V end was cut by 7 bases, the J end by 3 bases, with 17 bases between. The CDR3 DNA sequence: TGCGCCAGCTCCTTATTTACAGACAACTACGAGCAGTACTTC. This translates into CASSLFTDNYEQYF.

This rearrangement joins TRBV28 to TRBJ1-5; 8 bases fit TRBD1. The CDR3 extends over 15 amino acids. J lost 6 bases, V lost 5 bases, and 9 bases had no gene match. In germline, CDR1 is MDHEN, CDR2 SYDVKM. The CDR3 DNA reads TGTGCCAGCAGTCCCGGGACAGGTTTCGGTCAGCCCCAGCATTTT. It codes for CASSPGTGFGQPQHF. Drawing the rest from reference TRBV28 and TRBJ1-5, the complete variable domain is DVKVTQSSRYLVKRTGEKVFLECVQDMDHENMFWYRQDPGLGLRLIYFSYDVKMKEKGDIPEGYSVSREKKERFSLILESASTNQTSMYLCASSPGTGFGQPQHFGDGTRLSIL.

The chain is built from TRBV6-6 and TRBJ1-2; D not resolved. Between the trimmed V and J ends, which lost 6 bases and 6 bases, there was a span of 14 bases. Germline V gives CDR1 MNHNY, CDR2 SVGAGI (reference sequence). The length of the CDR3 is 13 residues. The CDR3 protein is CASREGFRDGYTF. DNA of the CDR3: TGTGCCAGCAGGGAAGGTTTTCGCGATGGCTACACCTTC.

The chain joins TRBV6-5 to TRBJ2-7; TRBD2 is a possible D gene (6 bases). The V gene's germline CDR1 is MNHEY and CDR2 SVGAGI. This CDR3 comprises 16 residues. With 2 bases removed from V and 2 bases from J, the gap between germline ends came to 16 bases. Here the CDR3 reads CASSYGFGGPTYEQYF. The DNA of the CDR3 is TGTGCCAGCAGTTACGGCTTCGGGGGTCCTACCTACGAGCAGTACTTC.

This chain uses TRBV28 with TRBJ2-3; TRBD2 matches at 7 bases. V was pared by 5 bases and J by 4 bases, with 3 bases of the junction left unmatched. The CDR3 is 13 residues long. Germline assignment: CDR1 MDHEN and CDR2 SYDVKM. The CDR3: CASSEGLPDTQYF. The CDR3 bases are TGTGCCAGCAGTGAGGGACTACCAGATACGCAGTATTTT.

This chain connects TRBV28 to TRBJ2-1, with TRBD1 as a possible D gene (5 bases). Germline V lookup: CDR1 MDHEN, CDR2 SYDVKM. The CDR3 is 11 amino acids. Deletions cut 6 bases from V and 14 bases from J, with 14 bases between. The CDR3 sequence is CASSRVGPEFF. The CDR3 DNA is TGTGCCAGCAGCAGGGTTGGTCCGGAGTTCTTC.

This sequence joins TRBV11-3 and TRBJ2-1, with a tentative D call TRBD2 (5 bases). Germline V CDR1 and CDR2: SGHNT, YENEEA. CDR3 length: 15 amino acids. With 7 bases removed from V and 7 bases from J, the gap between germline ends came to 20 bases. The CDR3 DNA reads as TGTGCCAGCACCCCATTTCTGCGTTCGGGGAATGAGCAGTTCTTC. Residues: CASTPFLRSGNEQFF. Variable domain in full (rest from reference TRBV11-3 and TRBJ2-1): EAGVVQSPRYKIIEKKQPVAFWCNPISGHNTLYWYLQNLGQGPELLIRYENEEAVDDSQLPKDRFSAERLKGVDSTLKIQPAELGDSAVYLCASTPFLRSGNEQFFGPGTRLTVL.

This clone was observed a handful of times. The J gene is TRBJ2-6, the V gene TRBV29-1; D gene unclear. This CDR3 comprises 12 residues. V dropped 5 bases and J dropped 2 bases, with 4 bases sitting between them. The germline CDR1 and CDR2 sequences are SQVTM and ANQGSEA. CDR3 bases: TGCAGCGTTAGGGCTGGGGCCAACGTCCTGACTTTC. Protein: CSVRAGANVLTF.

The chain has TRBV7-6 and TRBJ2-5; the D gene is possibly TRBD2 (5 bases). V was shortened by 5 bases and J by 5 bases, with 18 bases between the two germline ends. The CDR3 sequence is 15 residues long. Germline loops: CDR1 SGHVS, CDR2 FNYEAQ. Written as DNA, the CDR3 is TGTGCCAGCAGCGAGGTAGGCGGGCGGTTGGAGACCCAGTACTTC. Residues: CASSEVGGRLETQYF.

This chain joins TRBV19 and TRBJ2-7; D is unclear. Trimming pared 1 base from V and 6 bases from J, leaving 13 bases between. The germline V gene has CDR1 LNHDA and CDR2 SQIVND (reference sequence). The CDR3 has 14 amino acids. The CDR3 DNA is TGTGCCAGTAGTATAGGTCCGGTACCTGTCGAGCAGTACTTC. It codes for CASSIGPVPVEQYF.

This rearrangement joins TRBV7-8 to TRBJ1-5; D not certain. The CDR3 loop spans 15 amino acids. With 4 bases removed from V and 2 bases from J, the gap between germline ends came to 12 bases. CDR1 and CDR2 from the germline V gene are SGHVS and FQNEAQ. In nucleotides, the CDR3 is TGTGCCAGCAGCTGGGGAGGGATGGGCAATCAGCCCCAGCATTTT. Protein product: CASSWGGMGNQPQHF.

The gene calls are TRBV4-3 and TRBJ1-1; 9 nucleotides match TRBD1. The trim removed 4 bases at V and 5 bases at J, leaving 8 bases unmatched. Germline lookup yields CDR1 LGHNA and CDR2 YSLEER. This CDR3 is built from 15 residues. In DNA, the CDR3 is TGCGCCAGCAGCCTCGTCCTGACAGGGGGTACTGAAGCTTTCTTT. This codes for CASSLVLTGGTEAFF.

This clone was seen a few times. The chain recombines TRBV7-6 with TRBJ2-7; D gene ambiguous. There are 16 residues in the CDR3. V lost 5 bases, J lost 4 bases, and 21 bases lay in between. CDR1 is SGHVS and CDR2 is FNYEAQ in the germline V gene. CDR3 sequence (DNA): TGTGCCAGCAGCCCCCGGGTCGATAGTTTGGGATACGAGCAGTACTTC. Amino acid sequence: CASSPRVDSLGYEQYF.

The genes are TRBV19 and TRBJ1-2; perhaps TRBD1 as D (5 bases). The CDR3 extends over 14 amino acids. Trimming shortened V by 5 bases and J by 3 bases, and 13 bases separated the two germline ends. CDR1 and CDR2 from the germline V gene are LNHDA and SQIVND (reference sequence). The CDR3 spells CASSVDSDYYGYTF. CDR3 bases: TGTGCCAGTAGTGTTGACAGCGATTACTATGGCTACACCTTC.

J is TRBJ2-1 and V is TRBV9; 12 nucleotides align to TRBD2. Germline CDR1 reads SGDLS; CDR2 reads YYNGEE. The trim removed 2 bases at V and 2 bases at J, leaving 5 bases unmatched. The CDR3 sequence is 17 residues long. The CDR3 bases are TGTGCCAGCAGCGTCACTAGCGGGGGGTGGGCCTACAATGAGCAGTTCTTC. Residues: CASSVTSGGWAYNEQFF.

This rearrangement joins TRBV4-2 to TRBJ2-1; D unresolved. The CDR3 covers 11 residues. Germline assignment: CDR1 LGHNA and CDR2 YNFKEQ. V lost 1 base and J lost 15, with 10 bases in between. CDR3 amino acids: CASSQGLVAFF. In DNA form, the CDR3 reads TGTGCCAGCAGCCAAGGGTTAGTCGCGTTCTTC.

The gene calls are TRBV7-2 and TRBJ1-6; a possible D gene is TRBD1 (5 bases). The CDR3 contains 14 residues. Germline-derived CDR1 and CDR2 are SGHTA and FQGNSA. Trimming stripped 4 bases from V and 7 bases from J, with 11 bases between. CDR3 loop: CASSYGPGNSPLHF. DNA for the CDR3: TGTGCCAGCAGCTACGGGCCAGGGAATTCACCCCTCCACTTT.

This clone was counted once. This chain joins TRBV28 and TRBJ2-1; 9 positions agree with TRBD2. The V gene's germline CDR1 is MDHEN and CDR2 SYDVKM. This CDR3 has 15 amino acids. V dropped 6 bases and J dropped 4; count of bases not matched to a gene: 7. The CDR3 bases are TGTGCCAGCAGGGCCGGGACTAGCAGATACAATGAGCAGTTCTTC. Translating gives CASRAGTSRYNEQFF. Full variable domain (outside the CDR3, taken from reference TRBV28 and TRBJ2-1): DVKVTQSSRYLVKRTGEKVFLECVQDMDHENMFWYRQDPGLGLRLIYFSYDVKMKEKGDIPEGYSVSREKKERFSLILESASTNQTSMYLCASRAGTSRYNEQFFGPGTRLTVL.

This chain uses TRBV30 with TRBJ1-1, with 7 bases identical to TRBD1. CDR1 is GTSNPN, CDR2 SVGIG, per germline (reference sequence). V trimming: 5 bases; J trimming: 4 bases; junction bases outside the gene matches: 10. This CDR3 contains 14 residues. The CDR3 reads CAWGLTGSRTEAFF. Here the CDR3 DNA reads TGTGCCTGGGGGCTGACAGGGAGCCGCACTGAAGCTTTCTTT. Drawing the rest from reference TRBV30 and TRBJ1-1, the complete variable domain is SQTIHQWPATLVQPVGSPLSLECTVEGTSNPNLYWYRQAAGRGLQLLFYSVGIGQISSEVPQNLSASRPQDRQFILSSKKLLLSDSGFYLCAWGLTGSRTEAFFGQGTRLTVV.

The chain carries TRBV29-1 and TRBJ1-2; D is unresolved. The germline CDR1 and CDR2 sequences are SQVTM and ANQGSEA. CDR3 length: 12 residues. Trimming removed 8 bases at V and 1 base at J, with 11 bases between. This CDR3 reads CSTPSFNYGYTF. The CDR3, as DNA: TGCAGCACCCCCAGTTTTAACTATGGCTACACCTTC.

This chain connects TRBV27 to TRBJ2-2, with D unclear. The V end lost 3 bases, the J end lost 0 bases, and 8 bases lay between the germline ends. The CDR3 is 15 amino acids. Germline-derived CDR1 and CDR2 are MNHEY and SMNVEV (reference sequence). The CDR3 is CASSFLGPNTGELFF. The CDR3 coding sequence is TGTGCCAGCAGTTTTTTAGGGCCGAACACCGGGGAGCTGTTTTTT.

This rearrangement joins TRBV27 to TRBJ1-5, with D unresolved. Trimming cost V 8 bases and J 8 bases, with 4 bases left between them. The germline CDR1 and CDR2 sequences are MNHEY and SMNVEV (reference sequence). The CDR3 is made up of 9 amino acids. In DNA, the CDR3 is TGTGCCAGCTCGGAGCCCCAGCATTTT. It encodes CASSEPQHF.

The CDR3 reads CASSLWGDSGTDTQYF. As DNA, the CDR3 is TGTGCCAGCAGTTTATGGGGCGACTCGGGCACAGATACGCAGTATTTT. The chain carries TRBV27 and TRBJ2-3; perhaps TRBD1 as D (5 bases). The CDR3 extends over 16 amino acids. CDR1 and CDR2 from the germline V gene are MNHEY and SMNVEV (reference sequence). V gave up 1 base and J gave up 1 base, with 12 bases separating them.

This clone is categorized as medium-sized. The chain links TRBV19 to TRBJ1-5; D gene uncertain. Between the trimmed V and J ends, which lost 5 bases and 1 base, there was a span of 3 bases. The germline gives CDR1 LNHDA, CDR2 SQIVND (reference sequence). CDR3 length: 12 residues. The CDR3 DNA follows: TGTGCCAGTAGTGGGAGCAATCAGCCCCAGCATTTT. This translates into CASSGSNQPQHF.

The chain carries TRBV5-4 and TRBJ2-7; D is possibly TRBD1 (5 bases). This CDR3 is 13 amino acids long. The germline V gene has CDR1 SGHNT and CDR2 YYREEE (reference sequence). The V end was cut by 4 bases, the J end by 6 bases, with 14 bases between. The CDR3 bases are TGTGCCAGCAGCCCAGGACAAGGCGGCGAGCAGTACTTC. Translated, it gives CASSPGQGGEQYF.